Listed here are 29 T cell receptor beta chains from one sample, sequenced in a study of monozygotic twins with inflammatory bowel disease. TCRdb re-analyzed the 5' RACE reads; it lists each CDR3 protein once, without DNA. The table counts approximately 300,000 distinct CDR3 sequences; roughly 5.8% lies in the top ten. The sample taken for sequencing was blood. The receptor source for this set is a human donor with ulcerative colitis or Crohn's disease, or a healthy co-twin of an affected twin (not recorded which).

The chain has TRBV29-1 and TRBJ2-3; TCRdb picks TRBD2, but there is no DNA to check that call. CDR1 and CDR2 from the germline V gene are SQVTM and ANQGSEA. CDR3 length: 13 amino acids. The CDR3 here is CSVSGSPTDTQYF.

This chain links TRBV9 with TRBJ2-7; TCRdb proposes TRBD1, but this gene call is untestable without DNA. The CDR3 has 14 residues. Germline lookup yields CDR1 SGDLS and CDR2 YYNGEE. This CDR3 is CASSARAATYEQYF.

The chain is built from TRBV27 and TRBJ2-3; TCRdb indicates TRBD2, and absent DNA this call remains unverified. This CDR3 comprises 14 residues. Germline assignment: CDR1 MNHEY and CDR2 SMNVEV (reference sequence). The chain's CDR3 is CASKRLASTDTQYF.

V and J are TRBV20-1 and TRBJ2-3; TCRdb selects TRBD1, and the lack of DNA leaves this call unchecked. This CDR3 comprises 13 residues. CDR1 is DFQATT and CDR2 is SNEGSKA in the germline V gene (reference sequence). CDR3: CSAPAQGSATQYF.

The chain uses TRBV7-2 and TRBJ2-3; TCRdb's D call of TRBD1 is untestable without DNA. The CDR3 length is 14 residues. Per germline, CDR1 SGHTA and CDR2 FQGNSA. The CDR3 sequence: CASSPTGVTDTQYF.

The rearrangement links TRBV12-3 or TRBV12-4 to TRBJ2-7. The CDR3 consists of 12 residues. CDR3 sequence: CASKEQRDEQYF.

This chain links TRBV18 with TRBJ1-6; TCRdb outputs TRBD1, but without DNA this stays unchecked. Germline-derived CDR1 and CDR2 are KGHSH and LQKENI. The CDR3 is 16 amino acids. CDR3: CASSPARTGASSPLHF. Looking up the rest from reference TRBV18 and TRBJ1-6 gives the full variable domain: NAGVMQNPRHLVRRRGQEARLRCSPMKGHSHVYWYRQLPEEGLKFMVYLQKENIIDESGMPKERFSAEFPKEGPSILRIQQVVRGDSAAYFCASSPARTGASSPLHFGNGTRLTVT.

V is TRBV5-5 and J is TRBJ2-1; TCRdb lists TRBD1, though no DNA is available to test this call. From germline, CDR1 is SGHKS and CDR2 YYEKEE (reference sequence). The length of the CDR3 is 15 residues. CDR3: CASSLGQGFWNEQFF.

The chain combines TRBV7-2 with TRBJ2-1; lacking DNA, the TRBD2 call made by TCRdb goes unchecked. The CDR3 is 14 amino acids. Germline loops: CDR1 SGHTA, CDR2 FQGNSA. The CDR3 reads CASSARLAGDEQFF.

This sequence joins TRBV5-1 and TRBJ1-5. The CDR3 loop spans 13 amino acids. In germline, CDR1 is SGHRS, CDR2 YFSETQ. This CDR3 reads CASSPDPAGPQHF.

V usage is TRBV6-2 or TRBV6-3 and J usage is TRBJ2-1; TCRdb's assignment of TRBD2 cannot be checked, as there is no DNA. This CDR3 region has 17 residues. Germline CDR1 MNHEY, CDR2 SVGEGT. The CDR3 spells CASRTGTSGRAPNEQFF.

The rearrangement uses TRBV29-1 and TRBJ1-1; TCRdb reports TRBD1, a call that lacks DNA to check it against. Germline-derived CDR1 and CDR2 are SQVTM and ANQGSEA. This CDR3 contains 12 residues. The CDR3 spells CSAQTGNTEAFF.

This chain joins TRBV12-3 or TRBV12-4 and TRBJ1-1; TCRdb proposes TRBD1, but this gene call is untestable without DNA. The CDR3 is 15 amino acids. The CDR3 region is CASSLATKGAPGAFF.

CDR3 amino acids: CASRTGDMGNQPQHF. This rearrangement joins TRBV28 to TRBJ1-5; TCRdb designates TRBD1, a call that cannot be tested without DNA. The CDR3 covers 15 residues. Germline CDR1 and CDR2: MDHEN and SYDVKM.

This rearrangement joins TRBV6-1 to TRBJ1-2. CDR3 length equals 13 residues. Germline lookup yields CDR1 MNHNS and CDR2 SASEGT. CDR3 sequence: CASSGTAYYGYTF.

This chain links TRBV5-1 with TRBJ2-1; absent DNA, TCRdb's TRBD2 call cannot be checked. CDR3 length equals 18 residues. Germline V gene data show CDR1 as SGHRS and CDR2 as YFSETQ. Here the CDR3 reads CASSLGQLASSSYNEQFF.

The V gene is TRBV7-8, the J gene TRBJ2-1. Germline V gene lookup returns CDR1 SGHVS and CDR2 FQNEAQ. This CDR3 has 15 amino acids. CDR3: CASSLGPQLYNEQFF.

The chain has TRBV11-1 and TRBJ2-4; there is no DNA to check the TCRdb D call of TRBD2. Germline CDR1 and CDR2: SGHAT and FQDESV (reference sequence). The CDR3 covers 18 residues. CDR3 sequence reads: CASSLARPSGATGNIQYF.

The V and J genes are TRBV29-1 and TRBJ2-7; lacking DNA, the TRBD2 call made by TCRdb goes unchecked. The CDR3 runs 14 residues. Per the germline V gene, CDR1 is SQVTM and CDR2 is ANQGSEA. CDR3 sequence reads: CSVEDGGVNSEQYF.

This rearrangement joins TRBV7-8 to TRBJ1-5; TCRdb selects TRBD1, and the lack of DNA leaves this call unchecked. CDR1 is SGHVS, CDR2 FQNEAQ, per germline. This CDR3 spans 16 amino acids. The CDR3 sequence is CASSPGTGVSNQPQHF.

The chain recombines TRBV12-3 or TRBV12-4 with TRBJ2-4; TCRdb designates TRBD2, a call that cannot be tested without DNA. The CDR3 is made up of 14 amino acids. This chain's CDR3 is CASTVSGSRNIQYF.

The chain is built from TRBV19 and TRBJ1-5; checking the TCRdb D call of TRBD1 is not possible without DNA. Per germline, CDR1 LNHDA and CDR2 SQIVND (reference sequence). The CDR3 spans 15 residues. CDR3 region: CASSTGQYIYQPQHF.

CDR3 residues: CSVGGLYDTGELFF. This chain connects TRBV29-1 to TRBJ2-2; TCRdb's D call, TRBD1, is unchecked because there is no DNA. This CDR3 region has 14 residues. Germline values: CDR1 SQVTM, CDR2 ANQGSEA.

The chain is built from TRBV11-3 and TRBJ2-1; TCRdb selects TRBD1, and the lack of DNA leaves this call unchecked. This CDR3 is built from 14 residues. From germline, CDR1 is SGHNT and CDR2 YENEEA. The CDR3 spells CASSPEGTYNEQFF.

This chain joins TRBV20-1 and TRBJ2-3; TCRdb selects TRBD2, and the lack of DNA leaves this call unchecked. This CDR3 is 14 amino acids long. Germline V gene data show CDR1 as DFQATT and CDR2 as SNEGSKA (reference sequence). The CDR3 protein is CSAILAIDGDTQYF.

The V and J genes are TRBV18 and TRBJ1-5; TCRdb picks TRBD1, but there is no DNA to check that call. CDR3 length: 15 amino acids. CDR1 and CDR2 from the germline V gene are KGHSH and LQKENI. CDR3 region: CASSPETGGSQPQHF.

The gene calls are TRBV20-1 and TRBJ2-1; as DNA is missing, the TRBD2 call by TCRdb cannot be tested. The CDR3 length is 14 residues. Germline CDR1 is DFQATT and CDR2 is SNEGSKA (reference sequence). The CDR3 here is CSAPTSGRAGEQFF.

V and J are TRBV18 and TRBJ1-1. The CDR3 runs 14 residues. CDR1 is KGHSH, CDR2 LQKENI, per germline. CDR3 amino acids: CASSPLGVNTEAFF.

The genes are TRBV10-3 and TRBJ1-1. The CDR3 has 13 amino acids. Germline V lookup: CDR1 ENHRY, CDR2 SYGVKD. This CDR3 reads CAIRRAQNTEAFF.